The clone carrying this T cell receptor beta chain has just one count. Sequencing was performed with immunoSEQ multiplex PCR; in TCRdb, only in-frame clones are kept and a portion is missing. The sample includes under 130,000 clones, about 87% of them seen just once. Germline lookup yields CDR1 LGHDT and CDR2 YNNKEL (reference sequence). The ends lost 4 bases at V and 4 bases at J; junction bases unmatched: 12. This CDR3 comprises 16 residues. The data belong to a study of blood T cell repertoires in COVID-19. J is TRBJ1-2 and V is TRBV3-1 (or the pseudogene TRBV3-2); TRBD1 aligns across 7 bases. The specimen sequenced was peripheral blood. This receptor was obtained from a human donor in a cohort sampled during active or convalescent COVID-19. CDR3 amino acids: CASSLYLTGTAYGYTF. The CDR3 DNA reads as TGTGCCAGCAGCCTTTATCTTACCGGGACAGCCTATGGCTACACCTTC.